The 23 T cell receptor beta chains in this list originate from one sample, sequenced in a study of T cells in pancreatic ductal adenocarcinoma. The assay was immunoSEQ multiplex PCR, and TCRdb's table has in-frame clones only and misses some. Here the sample spans over 90,000 clones, roughly 96% being singletons. Selected pancreatic ductal adenocarcinoma patients had undergone surgery without neoadjuvant therapy. The specimen sequenced was PBMCs. The receptors originated from a human donor with pancreatic ductal adenocarcinoma.

Only a few counts were recorded for this clone. The CDR3 DNA follows: TGTGCTAGTGGCAGACAGGGTAATCAGCCCCAGCATTTT. Translated, it gives CASGRQGNQPQHF. The V call is TRBV12-5, the J call TRBJ1-5; 7 bases are shared with TRBD1. V gave up 6 bases and J gave up 4 bases; unmatched junction bases: 3. Germline values: CDR1 LGHNT, CDR2 FRNRAP. The CDR3 loop spans 13 amino acids.

The genes are TRBV7-3 and TRBJ2-7; 8 bases line up with TRBD2. V gave up 10 bases and J gave up 3 bases; unmatched junction bases: 14. The CDR3 covers 15 residues. Germline CDR1 SGHTA, CDR2 FQGTGA. This chain's CDR3 is CANPFQGAGVYEQYF. Here the CDR3 DNA reads TGTGCCAATCCCTTTCAAGGAGCGGGAGTCTACGAGCAGTACTTC.

The V call is TRBV4-1, the J call TRBJ2-1; 8 positions agree with TRBD2. The J segment lost 4 bases and the V segment lost 1 base, leaving 3 bases of the junction unmatched. This CDR3 spans 15 amino acids. Germline CDR1 MGHRA, CDR2 YSYEKL. The CDR3 DNA reads as TGCGCCAGCAGCCAAGGAGCGGGGGCTTACAATGAGCAGTTCTTC. Residues: CASSQGAGAYNEQFF.

The CDR3 DNA follows: TGTGCCAGCGCTAGTGGGACAGGGCTTCCCTACGAGCAGTACTTC. Its translation: CASASGTGLPYEQYF. The chain carries TRBV4-2 and TRBJ2-7, with TRBD1 matching 9 bases. The CDR3 is 15 residues long. CDR1 is LGHNA and CDR2 is YNFKEQ in the germline V gene. J lost 2 bases, V lost 8 bases, and 10 bases had no gene match.

The V call is TRBV10-3, the J call TRBJ2-7, with D hard to call. V lost 6 bases and J lost 5, with 17 bases in between. This CDR3 is built from 14 residues. The germline V gene encodes CDR1 ENHRY and CDR2 SYGVKD. CDR3 sequence: CAIRSPARFDEQYF. For the CDR3, the DNA is TGTGCCATCAGGAGCCCCGCCAGGTTCGACGAGCAGTACTTC.

The chain carries TRBV6-1 and TRBJ2-3, with 16 bases lining up with TRBD2. Germline trimming cut 2 bases from V and 3 bases from J; bases unmatched to any gene: 2. Per the germline V gene, CDR1 is MNHNS and CDR2 is SASEGT. The CDR3 sequence is 17 residues long. The CDR3 spells CASSESGLAGGTDTQYF. The CDR3 DNA sequence: TGTGCCAGCAGTGAATCGGGACTAGCGGGAGGGACAGATACGCAGTATTTT.

The chain is built from TRBV7-8 and TRBJ2-3; D uncertain. Germline CDR1 reads SGHVS; CDR2 reads FQNEAQ. CDR3 length: 13 residues. Trimming removed 5 bases at V and 1 base at J, with 7 bases between. In DNA, the CDR3 is TGTGCCAGCAGCCCCCATCGCACAGATACGCAGTATTTT. Protein product: CASSPHRTDTQYF.

The V call is TRBV10-3, the J call TRBJ2-7; D gene unclear. This CDR3 region has 12 residues. V was shortened by 2 bases and J by 5 bases, with 7 bases between the two germline ends. Per the germline V gene, CDR1 is ENHRY and CDR2 is SYGVKD. The CDR3 region has the DNA TGTGCCATCAGTGAGGCTGAGCACGAGCAGTACTTC. It yields the protein CAISEAEHEQYF.

This sequence joins TRBV29-1 and TRBJ2-1, with D perhaps TRBD2 (6 bases). From germline, CDR1 is SQVTM and CDR2 ANQGSEA. This CDR3 comprises 13 residues. Trimming stripped 3 bases from V and 5 bases from J, with 11 bases between. This CDR3 is CSVDRWGDNEQFF. CDR3 nucleotide sequence: TGCAGCGTTGATAGGTGGGGGGACAATGAGCAGTTCTTC.

The chain links TRBV7-2 to TRBJ1-3; D remains unclear. This CDR3 region has 14 residues. The ends were cut back, 4 bases at V and 3 bases at J, with 10 bases in the middle. Germline V CDR1 and CDR2: SGHTA, FQGNSA. CDR3 amino acids: CASSSPEFGNTIYF. In nucleotides, the CDR3 is TGTGCCAGCAGCTCGCCGGAGTTTGGAAACACCATATATTTT.

V and J are TRBV29-1 and TRBJ2-1; D is possibly TRBD1 (6 bases). This CDR3 is built from 13 residues. Trimming took off 3 bases at V and 3 bases at J, with 9 bases between the two ends. From germline, CDR1 is SQVTM and CDR2 ANQGSEA. CDR3 coding DNA: TGCAGCGTTGACAGGGGCAACTACAATGAGCAGTTCTTC. Residues: CSVDRGNYNEQFF.

This clone was detected only once. The CDR3, as DNA: TGTGCCAGCAGCGTAACCGGGGGGTCACCTGAGCAGTTCTTC. Its protein product is CASSVTGGSPEQFF. J is TRBJ2-1 and V is TRBV9; 7 nucleotides align to TRBD2. The germline V gene has CDR1 SGDLS and CDR2 YYNGEE. The CDR3 is made up of 14 amino acids. J lost 9 bases, V lost 1 base, and 7 bases had no gene match.

The gene calls are TRBV30 and TRBJ2-3; no reliable D call. Trimming shortened V by 2 bases and J by 1 base, and 10 bases separated the two germline ends. CDR1 and CDR2 from the germline V gene are GTSNPN and SVGIG (reference sequence). The CDR3 loop spans 14 amino acids. As DNA, the CDR3 is TGTGCCTGGAGTCCGGTTCGCGGCACAGATACGCAGTATTTT. It is translated as CAWSPVRGTDTQYF.

The chain recombines TRBV9 with TRBJ1-2; TRBD1 matches 7 bases. CDR1 is SGDLS, CDR2 YYNGEE, per germline. The ends lost 4 bases at V and 4 bases at J; junction bases unmatched: 10. The CDR3 sequence is 15 residues long. The CDR3, as DNA: TGTGCCAGCAGCCCCCGACAGGGCGCCGCCTATGGCTACACCTTC. Protein: CASSPRQGAAYGYTF.

DNA of the CDR3: TGCGCCAGCAGCGATCAGGGGGCCGTAGGCACCGGGGAGCTGTTTTTT. Translation: CASSDQGAVGTGELFF. The genes are TRBV5-1 and TRBJ2-2, with 8 positions matching TRBD1. The germline V gene encodes CDR1 SGHRS and CDR2 YFSETQ. The CDR3 has 16 residues. Unmatched junction bases numbered 9, after V lost 4 bases and J lost 4 bases. The variable domain in full, completed from reference TRBV5-1 and TRBJ2-2, reads KAGVTQTPRYLIKTRGQQVTLSCSPISGHRSVSWYQQTPGQGLQFLFEYFSETQRNKGNFPGRFSGRQFSNSRSEMNVSTLELGDSALYLCASSDQGAVGTGELFFGEGSRLTVL.

This rearrangement joins TRBV21-1 to TRBJ2-7; the D segment call TRBD2 is taken from the table without a DNA check. TRBV21-1 is given as a pseudogene. This CDR3 region has 21 residues. CDR3 sequence reads: CASSAYPLGMAAGTHSYEQYF. CDR3 DNA sequence: TGTGCCAGCAGCGCCTACCCCCTGGGAATGGCAGCCGGGACTCACTCCTACGAGCAGTACTTC.

This clone was picked up one time. The rearrangement joins TRBV11-1 to TRBJ2-7; D possibly corresponds to TRBD2 (7 bases). From germline, CDR1 is SGHAT and CDR2 FQDESV (reference sequence). V dropped 0 bases and J dropped 5 bases, with 11 bases sitting between them. The CDR3 length is 14 residues. The CDR3 reads CASSLAGGQNEQYF. CDR3 coding DNA: TGTGCCAGCAGCTTAGCCGGGGGGCAGAACGAGCAGTACTTC.

V usage is TRBV28 and J usage is TRBJ2-7, with 7 bases that match TRBD2. The CDR3 has 17 amino acids. After removal of 3 bases from V and 0 bases from J, the junction contained 11 bases not matched to a gene. Germline CDR1 and CDR2: MDHEN and SYDVKM. The CDR3 loop reads CASSFPRLAPSSYEQYF. The CDR3 DNA reads as TGTGCCAGCAGTTTCCCGCGACTAGCTCCAAGCTCCTACGAGCAGTACTTC.

CDR3 coding DNA: TGTGCCAGCTCTTTAGACCCGGCCAGGACGCAGTATTTT. Amino acids: CASSLDPARTQYF. The chain joins TRBV18 to TRBJ2-3; D not certain. Germline V lookup: CDR1 KGHSH, CDR2 LQKENI. CDR3 length: 13 amino acids. The V gene lost 6 bases and the J gene lost 9 bases, with 16 bases spanning the gap.

This sequence joins TRBV11-2 and TRBJ2-5; 7 bases agree with TRBD2. The CDR3 extends over 14 amino acids. The germline CDR1 and CDR2 sequences are SGHAT and FQNNGV. V trimming: 2 bases; J trimming: 2 bases; junction bases outside the gene matches: 2. CDR3: CASSLNSGQETQYF. The CDR3 coding sequence is TGTGCCAGCAGCTTAAATAGCGGGCAAGAGACCCAGTACTTC.

The chain employs TRBV27 and TRBJ2-7; D is possibly TRBD2 (5 bases). The V gene's germline CDR1 is MNHEY and CDR2 SMNVEV (reference sequence). With 6 bases removed from V and 3 bases from J, the gap between germline ends came to 15 bases. This CDR3 spans 14 amino acids. CDR3 nucleotides: TGTGCCAGCAGCCCAAGCGGTAACAACTACGAGCAGTACTTC. Its protein is CASSPSGNNYEQYF.

The rearrangement joins TRBV29-1 to TRBJ2-1, with D tentatively TRBD2 (7 bases). This CDR3 contains 12 residues. V was clipped by 1 base and J by 8 bases, with 9 bases between them. CDR1 and CDR2 from the germline V gene are SQVTM and ANQGSEA. The CDR3 is CSVEGGGYEQFF. The CDR3 bases are TGCAGCGTTGAAGGCGGGGGCTATGAGCAGTTCTTC.

The genes are TRBV7-6 and TRBJ1-1, with a tentative D call TRBD1 (6 bases). Germline assignment: CDR1 SGHVS and CDR2 FNYEAQ. The V and J ends lost 4 bases and 5 bases respectively, with 17 bases between them. The CDR3 sequence is 15 residues long. The CDR3 nucleotides are TGTGCCAGCAGCTCCCTCAGGGGCGTTGAGACTGAAGCTTTCTTT. Translated, it gives CASSSLRGVETEAFF. Complete variable domain (other parts from reference TRBV7-6 and TRBJ1-1): GAGVSQSPRYKVTKRGQDVALRCDPISGHVSLYWYRQALGQGPEFLTYFNYEAQQDKSGLPNDRFSAERPEGSISTLTIQRTEQRDSAMYRCASSSLRGVETEAFFGQGTRLTVV.